One sample yielded the 4 T cell receptor beta chains listed below, sequenced in a study of blood T cell repertoires in COVID-19. The table came from immunoSEQ multiplex PCR; TCRdb's copy has only in-frame clones and leaves some out. In the table there are 250,000 to 300,000 clones, roughly nine tenths of which are singletons. Sequenced sample: peripheral blood. Source of these receptors: a woman aged 25 to 39 with COVID-19, enrolled during active disease.

The CDR3 is CASSRGGSDTQYF. The CDR3 region has the DNA TGTGCCAGCAGCCGCGGGGGCTCAGATACGCAGTATTTT. V usage is TRBV11-3 and J usage is TRBJ2-3; perhaps TRBD2 as D (7 bases). The CDR3 extends over 13 amino acids. Germline CDR1 SGHNT, CDR2 YENEEA. V was pared by 5 bases and J by 4 bases, with 10 bases between.

The J gene is TRBJ2-5, the V gene TRBV7-8; tentatively, D is TRBD2 (7 bases). The CDR3 is 13 amino acids. V was clipped by 10 bases and J by 2 bases, with 14 bases between them. CDR1 and CDR2 from the germline V gene are SGHVS and FQNEAQ. The CDR3 is CAIRGRGQETQYF. CDR3 nucleotide sequence: TGTGCCATACGGGGGAGGGGGCAAGAGACCCAGTACTTC. The whole variable domain, filled in from reference TRBV7-8 and TRBJ2-5, reads GAGVSQSPRYKVAKRGQDVALRCDPISGHVSLFWYQQALGQGPEFLTYFQNEAQLDKSGLPSDRFFAERPEGSVSTLKIQRTQQEDSAVYLCAIRGRGQETQYFGPGTRLLVL.

The chain has TRBV7-6 and TRBJ2-3, with 8 positions matching TRBD2. V trimming: 0 bases; J trimming: 4 bases; junction bases outside the gene matches: 9. The CDR3 sequence is 17 residues long. Looked up from germline, CDR1 is SGHVS and CDR2 is FNYEAQ. The DNA of the CDR3 is TGTGCCAGCAGCTTAGCGCATTTTGGTAGCGGGGCAGATACGCAGTATTTT. Amino acids: CASSLAHFGSGADTQYF. Full variable domain (outside the CDR3, taken from reference TRBV7-6 and TRBJ2-3): GAGVSQSPRYKVTKRGQDVALRCDPISGHVSLYWYRQALGQGPEFLTYFNYEAQQDKSGLPNDRFSAERPEGSISTLTIQRTEQRDSAMYRCASSLAHFGSGADTQYFGPGTRLTVL.

The rearrangement joins TRBV19 to TRBJ2-5; 8 bases fit TRBD1. CDR1 is LNHDA, CDR2 SQIVND, per germline (reference sequence). With V trimmed by 5 bases and J by 5 bases, 10 bases remained unmatched. The CDR3 is made up of 15 amino acids. CDR3: CASSLTDRAPETQYF. DNA of the CDR3: TGTGCCAGTAGTTTAACGGACAGGGCCCCGGAGACCCAGTACTTC.